This T cell receptor beta chain appears in the sequencing data of a study of regulatory and conventional T cells in RAG deficiency. Genomic DNA came from blood conventional CD4+ T cells gated CD25-low CD127-high. Repertoires were generated with immunoSEQ multiplex PCR, while TCRdb's copy carries only in-frame clones and drops some. The sample holds around 20,000 clones, around 97% seen once. To note about this clone: Its specificity is unknown.

General study results and limits: Shannon entropy was markedly lower and Simpson indices higher in RAG-deficient patients than control T-cell subsets.

The V and J ends lost 2 bases and 3 bases respectively, with 11 bases between them. The CDR3 is 15 residues long. CDR1 is MNHNY, CDR2 SVGAGI, per germline (reference sequence). The sample also formed part of further work on regulatory T cells. That source notes: The PCR used 52 TRBV and 13 TRBJ primers.

The sequencing sample was made of CD25- CD4+ T cells sorted from blood. The TCR comes from a human donor in good health. The genes are TRBV6-6 and TRBJ1-5; D is undetermined. In DNA form, the CDR3 reads TGTGCCAGCAGTTACCTGGGCACTCACAATCAGCCCCAGCATTTT. It codes for CASSYLGTHNQPQHF.